Sequencing of this T cell receptor (beta chain) was carried out in a study of T cells in tuberculosis. Study results and caveats: Samples were chosen by availability of cryopreserved specimens. Active tuberculosis patients had shorter CDR3-alpha; the beta difference was nonsignificant. A GMM-specific repertoire classifier reached approximately 90% accuracy, AUROC around 0.87.

Each clinical donor contributed on average about 92,000 T cells from unsorted cryopreserved PBMC. The data were produced by immunoSEQ multiplex PCR, yet TCRdb's version contains in-frame clones alone and is incomplete. The sample contains tens of thousands of clones, about 89% of which appear only once. V gave up 5 bases and J gave up 1 base; unmatched junction bases: 5. CDR3 length: 15 residues. Germline CDR1 SGHAT, CDR2 FQNNGV. This clone showed up just once. Its antigen is not known. The origin of this receptor is a donor aged 10-29 years with latent tuberculosis or without tuberculosis infection. The chain combines TRBV11-2 with TRBJ2-5; 9 nucleotides line up with TRBD2. The sequenced material came from PBMCs. In DNA form, the CDR3 reads TGTGCCAGCAGCCCCCGGACTAGCGCCCAAGAGACCCAGTACTTC. It encodes CASSPRTSAQETQYF.